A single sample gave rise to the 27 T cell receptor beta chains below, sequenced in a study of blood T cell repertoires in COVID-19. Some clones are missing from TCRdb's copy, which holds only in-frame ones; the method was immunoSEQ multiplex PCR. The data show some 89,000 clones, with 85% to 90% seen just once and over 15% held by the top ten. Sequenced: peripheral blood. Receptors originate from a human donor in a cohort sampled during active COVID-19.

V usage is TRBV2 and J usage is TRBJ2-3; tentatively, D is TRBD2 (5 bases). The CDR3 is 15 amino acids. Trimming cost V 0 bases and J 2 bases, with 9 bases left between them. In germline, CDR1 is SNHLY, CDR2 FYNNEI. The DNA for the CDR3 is TGTGCCAGCAGTGAAGCGGACTTGTACACAGATACGCAGTATTTT. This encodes CASSEADLYTDTQYF.

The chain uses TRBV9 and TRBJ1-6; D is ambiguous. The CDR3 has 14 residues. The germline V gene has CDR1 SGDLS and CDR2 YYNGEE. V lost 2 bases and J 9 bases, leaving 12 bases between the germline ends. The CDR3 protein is CASSVSMEGSPLHF. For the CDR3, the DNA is TGTGCCAGCAGCGTTAGTATGGAGGGTTCACCCCTCCACTTT.

Here the CDR3 DNA reads TGTGCCAGCAGCTTGGGAGCGGGAAAATACAATGAGCAGTTCTTC. Translating it yields CASSLGAGKYNEQFF. The chain employs TRBV5-6 and TRBJ2-1; TRBD2 aligns across 7 bases. This CDR3 is 15 amino acids long. Trimming took 0 bases from V and 4 from J; bases not matched to a gene: 4. Germline V gene lookup returns CDR1 SGHDT and CDR2 YYEEEE.

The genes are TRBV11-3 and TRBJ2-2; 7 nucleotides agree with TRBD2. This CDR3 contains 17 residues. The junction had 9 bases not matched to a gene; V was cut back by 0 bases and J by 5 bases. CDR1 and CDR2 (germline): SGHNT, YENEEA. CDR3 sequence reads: CASSLDASRGGTGELFF. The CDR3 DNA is TGTGCCAGCAGCTTAGATGCCTCTCGCGGGGGTACCGGGGAGCTGTTTTTT.

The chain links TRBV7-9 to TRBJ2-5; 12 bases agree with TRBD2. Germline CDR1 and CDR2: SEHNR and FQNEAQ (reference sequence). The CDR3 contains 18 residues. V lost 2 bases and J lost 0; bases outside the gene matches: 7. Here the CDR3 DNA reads TGTGCCAGCAGCTTATTTGGGCTAGCGGGAGGGTACCAAGAGACCCAGTACTTC. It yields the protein CASSLFGLAGGYQETQYF.

Written as DNA, the CDR3 is TGTGCCAGTACCCCGAAGGAGGGTTGGCAGCCCCAGCATTTT. This translates into CASTPKEGWQPQHF. V is TRBV19 and J is TRBJ1-5; D ambiguous. This CDR3 has 14 residues. The V and J ends lost 7 bases and 7 bases respectively, with 17 bases between them. Per germline, CDR1 LNHDA and CDR2 SQIVND (reference sequence).

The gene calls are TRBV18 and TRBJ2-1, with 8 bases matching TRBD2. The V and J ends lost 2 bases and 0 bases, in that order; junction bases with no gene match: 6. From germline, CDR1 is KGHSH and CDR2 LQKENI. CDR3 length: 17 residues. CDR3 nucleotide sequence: TGTGCCAGCTCACCAATAGCGGGGCCGAGCTCCTACAATGAGCAGTTCTTC. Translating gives CASSPIAGPSSYNEQFF.

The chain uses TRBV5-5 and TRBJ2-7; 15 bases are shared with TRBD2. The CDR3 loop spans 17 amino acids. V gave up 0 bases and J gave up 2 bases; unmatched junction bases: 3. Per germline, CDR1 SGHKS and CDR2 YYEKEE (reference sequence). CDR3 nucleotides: TGTGCCAGCAGCTTGGGAGGGACTAGCGGGGGGACCTACGAGCAGTACTTC. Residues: CASSLGGTSGGTYEQYF.

CDR3 in DNA: TGTGCCAGCAGCTTGGTCGCAGGGGTTAATAGCAATCAGCCCCAGCATTTT. This sequence encodes CASSLVAGVNSNQPQHF. The V call is TRBV5-5, the J call TRBJ1-5, with D possibly TRBD1 on 6 matching bases. This CDR3 is 17 amino acids long. V gave up 0 bases and J gave up 0 bases, with 13 bases separating them. Germline lookup yields CDR1 SGHKS and CDR2 YYEKEE (reference sequence).

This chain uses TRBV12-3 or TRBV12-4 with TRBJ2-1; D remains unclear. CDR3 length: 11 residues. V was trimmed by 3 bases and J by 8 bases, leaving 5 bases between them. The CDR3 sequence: CASSLTYEQFF. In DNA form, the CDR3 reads TGTGCCAGCAGTTTGACTTATGAGCAGTTCTTC.

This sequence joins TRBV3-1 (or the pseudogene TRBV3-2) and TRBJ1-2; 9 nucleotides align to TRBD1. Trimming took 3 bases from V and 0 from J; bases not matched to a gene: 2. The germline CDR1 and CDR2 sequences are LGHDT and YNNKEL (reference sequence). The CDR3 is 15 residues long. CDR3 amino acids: CASSHRQGANYGYTF. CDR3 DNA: TGTGCCAGCAGCCATAGACAGGGGGCTAACTATGGCTACACCTTC.

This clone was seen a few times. The chain's CDR3 is CASSYPGQGNTEAFF. The CDR3 bases are TGTGCCAGCAGTTACCCCGGACAGGGGAACACTGAAGCTTTCTTT. The V gene is TRBV6-6, the J gene TRBJ1-1; TRBD1 matches at 8 bases. V was pared by 2 bases and J by 1 base, with 3 bases of the junction left unmatched. From germline, CDR1 is MNHNY and CDR2 SVGAGI (reference sequence). This CDR3 is built from 15 residues.

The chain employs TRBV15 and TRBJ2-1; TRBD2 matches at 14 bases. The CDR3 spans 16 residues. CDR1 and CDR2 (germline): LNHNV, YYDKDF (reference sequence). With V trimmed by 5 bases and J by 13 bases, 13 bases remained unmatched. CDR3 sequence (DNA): TGTGCCACCAGCTTGAAGGGACTAGCGGGAGTCAGGGAACAGTTCTTC. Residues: CATSLKGLAGVREQFF.

The CDR3 region is CASSFLGQEQTNEKLFF. The CDR3 DNA reads TGCGCCAGCAGCTTTTTGGGACAGGAGCAGACTAATGAAAAACTGTTTTTT. The J gene is TRBJ1-4, the V gene TRBV5-1; 8 nucleotides agree with TRBD1. Germline V gene data show CDR1 as SGHRS and CDR2 as YFSETQ. The ends lost 2 bases at V and 2 bases at J; junction bases unmatched: 8. CDR3 length: 17 residues.

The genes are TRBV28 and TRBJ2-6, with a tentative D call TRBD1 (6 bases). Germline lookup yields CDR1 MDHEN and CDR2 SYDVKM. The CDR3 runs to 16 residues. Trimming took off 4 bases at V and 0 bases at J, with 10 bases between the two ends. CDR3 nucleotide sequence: TGTGCCAGCAGTTCCACAGGGTTCTCTGGGGCCAACGTCCTGACTTTC. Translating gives CASSSTGFSGANVLTF.

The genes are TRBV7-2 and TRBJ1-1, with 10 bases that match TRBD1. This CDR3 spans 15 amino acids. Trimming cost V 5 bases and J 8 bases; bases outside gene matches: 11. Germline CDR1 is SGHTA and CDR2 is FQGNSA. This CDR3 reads CASSHRDRGSLEAFF. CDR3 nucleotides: TGTGCCAGCAGCCATCGGGACAGGGGAAGTCTCGAAGCTTTCTTT.

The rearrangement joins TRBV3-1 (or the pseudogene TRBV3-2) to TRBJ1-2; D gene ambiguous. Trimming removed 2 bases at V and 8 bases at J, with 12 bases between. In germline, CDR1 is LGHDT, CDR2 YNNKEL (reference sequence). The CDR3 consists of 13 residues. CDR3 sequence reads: CASSQSDLGGYTF. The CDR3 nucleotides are TGTGCCAGCAGCCAATCGGATTTGGGCGGCTACACCTTC.

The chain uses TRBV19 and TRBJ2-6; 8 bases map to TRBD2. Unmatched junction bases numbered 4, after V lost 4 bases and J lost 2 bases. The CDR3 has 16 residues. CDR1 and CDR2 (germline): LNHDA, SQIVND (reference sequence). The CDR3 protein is CASSRRGDPGANVLTF. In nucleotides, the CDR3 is TGTGCCAGTAGTAGGCGGGGGGACCCTGGGGCCAACGTCCTGACTTTC.

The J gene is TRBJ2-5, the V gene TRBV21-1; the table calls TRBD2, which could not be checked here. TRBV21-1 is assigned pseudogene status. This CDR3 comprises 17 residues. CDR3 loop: CASSNGSKGGGEETQYF. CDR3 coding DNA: TGTGCCAGCAGCAATGGGAGTAAGGGAGGGGGGGAAGAGACCCAGTACTTC.

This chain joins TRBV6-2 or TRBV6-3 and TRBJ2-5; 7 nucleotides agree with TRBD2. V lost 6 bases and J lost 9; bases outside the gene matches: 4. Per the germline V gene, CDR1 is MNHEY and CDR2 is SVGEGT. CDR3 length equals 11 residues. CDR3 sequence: CASSTRGAQYF. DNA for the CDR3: TGTGCCAGCAGCACCCGGGGGGCCCAGTACTTC.

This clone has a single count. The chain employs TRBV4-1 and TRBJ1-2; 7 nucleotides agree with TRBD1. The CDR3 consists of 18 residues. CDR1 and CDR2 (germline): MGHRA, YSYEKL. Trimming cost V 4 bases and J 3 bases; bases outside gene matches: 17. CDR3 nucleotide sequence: TGCGCCAGCAGCCCAAACACTGATACAGGGGTTCACTACTATGGCTACACCTTC. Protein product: CASSPNTDTGVHYYGYTF.

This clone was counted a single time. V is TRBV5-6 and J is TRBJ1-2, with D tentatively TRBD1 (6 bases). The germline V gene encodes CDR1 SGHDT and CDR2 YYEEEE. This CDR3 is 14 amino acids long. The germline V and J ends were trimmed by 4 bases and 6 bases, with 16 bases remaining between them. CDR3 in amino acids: CASSLTGRGDGYTF. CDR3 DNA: TGTGCCAGCAGCCTCACAGGCAGGGGAGATGGCTACACCTTC.

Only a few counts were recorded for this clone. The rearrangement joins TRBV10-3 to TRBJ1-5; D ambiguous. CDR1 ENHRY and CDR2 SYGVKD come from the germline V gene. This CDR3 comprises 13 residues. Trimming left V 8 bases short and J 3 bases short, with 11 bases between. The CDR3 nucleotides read TGTGCCATCTCTGACACAGACAATCAGCCCCAGCATTTT. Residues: CAISDTDNQPQHF.

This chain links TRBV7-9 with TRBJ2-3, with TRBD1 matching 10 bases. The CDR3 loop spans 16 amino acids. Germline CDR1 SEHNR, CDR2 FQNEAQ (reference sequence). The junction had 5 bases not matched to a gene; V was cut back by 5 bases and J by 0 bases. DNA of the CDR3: TGTGCCAGCAGCCGAGGACAGGGGGAGAGCACAGATACGCAGTATTTT. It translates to CASSRGQGESTDTQYF.

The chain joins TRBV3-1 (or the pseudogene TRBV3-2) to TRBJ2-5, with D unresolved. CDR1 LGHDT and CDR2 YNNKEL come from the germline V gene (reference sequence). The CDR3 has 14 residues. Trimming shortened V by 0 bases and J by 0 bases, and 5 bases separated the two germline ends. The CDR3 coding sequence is TGTGCCAGCAGCCAAGACGCGTACCAAGAGACCCAGTACTTC. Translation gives CASSQDAYQETQYF.

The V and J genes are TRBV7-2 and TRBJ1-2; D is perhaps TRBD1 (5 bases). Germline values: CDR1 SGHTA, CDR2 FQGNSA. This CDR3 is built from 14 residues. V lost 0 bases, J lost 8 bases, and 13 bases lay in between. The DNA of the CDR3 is TGTGCCAGCAGCTTAGCGGGGGAGGGTTGGGGCTACACCTTC. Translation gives CASSLAGEGWGYTF.

For the CDR3, the DNA is TGTGCCAGCTCACCAAGGACAGGGGGCACTGAAGCTTTCTTT. Translated, it gives CASSPRTGGTEAFF. V and J are TRBV18 and TRBJ1-1, with 10 bases that match TRBD1. The V segment lost 2 bases and the J segment 4 bases; nucleotides outside the gene matches: 1. Germline V lookup: CDR1 KGHSH, CDR2 LQKENI. The CDR3 contains 14 residues.